These 6 T cell receptor beta chains were sequenced from one sample in a study of blood T cell repertoires in COVID-19. Sequencing used immunoSEQ multiplex PCR; TCRdb keeps in-frame clones, though not all of them. The sample lists 120,000 or so clones; about 70% were seen once. Sequencing was done on a sample of peripheral blood. These receptor sequences come from a woman in her 70s with acute or convalescent COVID-19.

The V and J genes are TRBV6-1 and TRBJ2-7; TRBD2 might be the D (7 bases). CDR1 MNHNS and CDR2 SASEGT come from the germline V gene. This CDR3 has 18 residues. With 2 bases removed from V and 3 bases from J, the gap between germline ends came to 23 bases. The CDR3 is CASSENRRGGRLNYEQYF. In DNA, the CDR3 is TGTGCCAGCAGTGAAAACCGGAGGGGGGGCAGACTAAACTACGAGCAGTACTTC.

The chain couples TRBV3-1 (or the pseudogene TRBV3-2) to TRBJ2-1, with D possibly matching TRBD2 (6 bases). Per germline, CDR1 LGHDT and CDR2 YNNKEL (reference sequence). This CDR3 spans 16 amino acids. Trimming pared 4 bases from V and 4 bases from J, leaving 17 bases between. Here the CDR3 reads CASSPLIGTPYNEQFF. For the CDR3, the DNA is TGTGCCAGCAGCCCTTTAATCGGGACTCCATACAATGAGCAGTTCTTC.

The CDR3 DNA reads TGTGCCAGCAGAGACAGCCGGGAAAAACTGTTTTTT. Its translation: CASRDSREKLFF. V and J are TRBV28 and TRBJ1-4; TRBD1 is a possible D gene (5 bases). Trimming removed 6 bases from V and 8 bases from J, with 10 bases in between. This CDR3 has 12 residues. Germline V gene lookup returns CDR1 MDHEN and CDR2 SYDVKM.

This chain joins TRBV7-9 and TRBJ2-2, with D possibly being TRBD2 (5 bases). Germline V gene sequence: CDR1 SEHNR, CDR2 FQNEAQ (reference sequence). Trimming shortened V by 4 bases and J by 6 bases, and 9 bases separated the two germline ends. This CDR3 comprises 13 residues. CDR3 nucleotide sequence: TGTGCCAGCAGCTGGGCGGGTTCCGGGGAGCTGTTTTTT. This translates into CASSWAGSGELFF.

The CDR3 spells CASNMGGLLIYNEQFF. As DNA, the CDR3 is TGTGCCAGTAACATGGGAGGTTTACTCATCTACAATGAGCAGTTCTTC. The J gene is TRBJ2-1, the V gene TRBV19, with D perhaps matching TRBD2 (6 bases). Looked up from germline, CDR1 is LNHDA and CDR2 is SQIVND (reference sequence). The CDR3 spans 16 residues. The V end lost 7 bases, the J end lost 3 bases, and 19 bases lay between the germline ends.

The chain employs TRBV5-1 and TRBJ2-7, with TRBD1 as a possible D gene (6 bases). Trimming took off 2 bases at V and 2 bases at J, with 14 bases between the two ends. This CDR3 region has 15 residues. CDR1 is SGHRS and CDR2 is YFSETQ in the germline V gene. The CDR3 DNA reads TGCGCCAGCAGCTTAATACAGGGAGCGACCTACGAGCAGTACTTC. Translation: CASSLIQGATYEQYF.